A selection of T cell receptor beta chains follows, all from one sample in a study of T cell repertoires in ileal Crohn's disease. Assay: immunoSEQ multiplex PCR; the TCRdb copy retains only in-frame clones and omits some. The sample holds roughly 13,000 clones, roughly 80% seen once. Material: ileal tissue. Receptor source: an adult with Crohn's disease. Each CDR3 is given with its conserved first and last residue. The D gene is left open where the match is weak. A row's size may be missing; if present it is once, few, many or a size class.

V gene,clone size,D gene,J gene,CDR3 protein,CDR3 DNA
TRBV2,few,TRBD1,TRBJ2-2,CASRARTGDLELFF,TGTGCCAGCAGGGCGCGGACAGGGGATTTGGAGCTGTTTTTT
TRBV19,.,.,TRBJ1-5,CATMGGQVQVGNQPQHF,TGTGCCACTATGGGGGGGCAAGTGCAAGTTGGCAATCAGCCCCAGCATTTT
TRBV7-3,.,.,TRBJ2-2,CASSPIRGGAGELFF,TGTGCCAGCAGCCCTATTCGAGGAGGGGCCGGGGAGCTGTTTTTT
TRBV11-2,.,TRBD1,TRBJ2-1,CASSLMRQGRQFF,TGTGCCAGCAGCTTAATGAGACAGGGTAGGCAGTTCTTC
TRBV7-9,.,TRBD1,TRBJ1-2,CASSDRQGAYGYTF,TGTGCCAGCAGCGATCGACAGGGCGCCTATGGCTACACCTTC
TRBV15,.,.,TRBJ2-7,CATSRGGSSYEQYF,TGTGCCACCAGCCGAGGAGGGTCGTCCTACGAGCAGTACTTC
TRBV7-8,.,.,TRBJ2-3,CASSLRGGDTQYF,TGTGCCAGCAGTCTTAGGGGGGGGGATACGCAGTATTTT
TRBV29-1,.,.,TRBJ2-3,CSVVPGSTDTQYF,TGCAGCGTTGTCCCCGGGAGCACAGATACGCAGTATTTT
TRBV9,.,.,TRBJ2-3,CASSVGGTDTQYF,TGTGCCAGCAGCGTAGGAGGGACAGATACGCAGTATTTT
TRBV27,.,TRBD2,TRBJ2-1,CASTTSGGYEQFF,TGTGCCAGCACGACTAGCGGGGGATATGAGCAGTTCTTC
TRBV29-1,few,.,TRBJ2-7,CSVVYGSSYEQYF,TGCAGCGTTGTTTACGGGAGCTCCTACGAGCAGTACTTC
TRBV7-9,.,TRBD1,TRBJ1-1,CASSAQGGETEAFF,TGTGCCAGCAGCGCACAGGGGGGTGAAACTGAAGCTTTCTTT
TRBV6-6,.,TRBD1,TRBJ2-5,CASSDGTGGRQTQYF,TGTGCCAGCAGTGACGGGACAGGGGGTAGGCAGACCCAGTACTTC
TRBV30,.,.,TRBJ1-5,CAWSRDIDGGNQPQHF,TGTGCCTGGAGTAGGGACATTGACGGAGGCAATCAGCCCCAGCATTTT